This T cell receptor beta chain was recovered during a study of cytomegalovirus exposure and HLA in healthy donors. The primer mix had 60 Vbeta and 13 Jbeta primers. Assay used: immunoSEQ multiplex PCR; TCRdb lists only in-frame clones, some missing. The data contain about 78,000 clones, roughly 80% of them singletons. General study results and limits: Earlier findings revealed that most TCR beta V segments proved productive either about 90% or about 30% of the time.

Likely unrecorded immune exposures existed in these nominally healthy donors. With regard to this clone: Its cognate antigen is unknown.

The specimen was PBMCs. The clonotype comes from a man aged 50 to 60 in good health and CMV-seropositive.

As DNA, the CDR3 is TGCGCCAGCAGCTTACTCTCCACGAACACCGGGGAGCTGTTTTTT. Its translation is CASSLLSTNTGELFF. The chain carries TRBV5-1 and TRBJ2-2; D unclear. V was shortened by 2 bases and J by 0 bases, with 8 bases between the two germline ends. CDR1 and CDR2 (germline): SGHRS, YFSETQ. The CDR3 runs 15 residues.